This T cell receptor beta chain is drawn from a study of siplizumab effects on memory and regulatory T cells. General study results and limits: Only a minority of proliferating CD4+ or CD8+ clones had an assignable naive or memory phenotype, with roughly 80-97% lacking one. The apparent diversity of naive T cells exceeded that of memory cells, and naive T cells seemed to make a major contribution to the alloresponse.

The protocol was immunoSEQ multiplex PCR, while the TCRdb copy is restricted to in-frame clones and leaves out a portion. The data hold about 100,000 clones, with 80% to 95% observed a single time. To note about this clone: Its antigen remains unknown.

Trimming stripped 6 bases from V and 5 bases from J, with 18 bases between. CDR3 length: 15 residues. Germline CDR1 SGHRS, CDR2 YFSETQ. V is TRBV5-1 and J is TRBJ2-1, with D possibly TRBD2 on 5 matching bases. The sample was CD4+ T cells sorted from blood. This clonotype originated in a human donor in good health. In DNA, the CDR3 is TGCGCCAGCACCTCCCAGCGGTCTAGCCACAATGAGCAGTTCTTC. It codes for CASTSQRSSHNEQFF.